A selection of T cell receptor beta chains follows, all from one sample in a study of control samples from healthy donors and cancer patients. Sequencing was performed with immunoSEQ multiplex PCR; in TCRdb, only in-frame clones are kept and a portion is missing. In the table there are roughly 200,000 clones, roughly 94% of which are singletons. The sample was blood. These receptor sequences come from a man in his fifties in good health. The CDR3 runs from the conserved cysteine through the conserved F or W. Fields, in order: D gene, J gene, V gene, CDR3 protein. D genes are given only for firm matches.

>NA|TRBJ1-1|TRBV27
CASTTIGVNTEAFF
>NA|TRBJ1-5|TRBV15
CATSREMTWGQPQHF
>TRBD1|TRBJ1-5|TRBV10-3
CAISDPDRVGQPQHF
>NA|TRBJ1-3|TRBV5-5
CASSSGRQVNTIYF
>NA|TRBJ1-1|TRBV19
CASRPDGQSTEAFF
>TRBD2|TRBJ2-2|TRBV5-1
CASTPQGTSGTGELFF
>NA|TRBJ1-3|TRBV18
CASSNLGSSGNTIYF
>NA|TRBJ1-1|TRBV5-1
CASSLGPSDTEAFF
>TRBD1|TRBJ1-6|TRBV5-1
CASSQGALNSPLHF
>NA|TRBJ1-1|TRBV3-1/TRBV3-2
CASSGWGRTEAFF
>TRBD1|TRBJ2-2|TRBV5-1
CASSSGQGNTGELFF